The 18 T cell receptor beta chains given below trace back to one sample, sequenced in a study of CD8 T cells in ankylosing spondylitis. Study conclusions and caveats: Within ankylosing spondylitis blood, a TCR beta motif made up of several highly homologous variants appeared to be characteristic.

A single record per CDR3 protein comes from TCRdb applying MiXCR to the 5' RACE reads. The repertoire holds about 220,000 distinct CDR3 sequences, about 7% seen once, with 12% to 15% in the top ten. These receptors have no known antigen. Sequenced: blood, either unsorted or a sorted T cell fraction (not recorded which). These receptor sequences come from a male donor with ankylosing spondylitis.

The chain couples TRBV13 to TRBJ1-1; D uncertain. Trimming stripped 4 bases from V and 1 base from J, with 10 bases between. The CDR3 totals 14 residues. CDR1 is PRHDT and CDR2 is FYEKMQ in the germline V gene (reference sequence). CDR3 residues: CASSSLKTNTEAFF. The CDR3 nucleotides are TGTGCCAGCAGCTCCCTTAAGACGAACACTGAAGCTTTCTTT. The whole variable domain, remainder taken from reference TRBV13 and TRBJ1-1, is AAGVIQSPRHLIKEKRETATLKCYPIPRHDTVYWYQQGPGQDPQFLISFYEKMQSDKGSIPDRFSAQQFSDYHSELNMSSLELGDSALYFCASSSLKTNTEAFFGQGTRLTVV.

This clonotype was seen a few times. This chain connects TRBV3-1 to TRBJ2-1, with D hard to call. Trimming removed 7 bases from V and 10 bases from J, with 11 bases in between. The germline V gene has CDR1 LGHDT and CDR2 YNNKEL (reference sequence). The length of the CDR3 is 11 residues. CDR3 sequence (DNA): TGTGCCAGCACCCCCCTCCACGAGCAGTTCTTC. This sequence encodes CASTPLHEQFF.

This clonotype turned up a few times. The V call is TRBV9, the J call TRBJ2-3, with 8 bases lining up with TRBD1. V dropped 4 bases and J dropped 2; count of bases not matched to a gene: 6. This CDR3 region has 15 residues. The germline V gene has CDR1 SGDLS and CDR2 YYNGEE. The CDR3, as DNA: TGTGCCAGCAGCCCGACAGGGGCCGTCACAGATACGCAGTATTTT. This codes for CASSPTGAVTDTQYF. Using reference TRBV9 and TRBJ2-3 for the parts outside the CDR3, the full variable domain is DSGVTQTPKHLITATGQRVTLRCSPRSGDLSVYWYQQSLDQGLQFLIQYYNGEERAKGNILERFSAQQFPDLHSELNLSSLELGDSALYFCASSPTGAVTDTQYFGPGTRLTVL.

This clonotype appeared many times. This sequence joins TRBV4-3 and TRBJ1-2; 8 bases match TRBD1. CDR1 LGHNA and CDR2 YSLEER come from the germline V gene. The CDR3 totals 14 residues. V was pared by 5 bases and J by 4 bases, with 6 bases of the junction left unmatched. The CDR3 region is CASSTGGSGYGYTF. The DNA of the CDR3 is TGCGCCAGCAGCACAGGGGGTTCAGGCTATGGCTACACCTTC.

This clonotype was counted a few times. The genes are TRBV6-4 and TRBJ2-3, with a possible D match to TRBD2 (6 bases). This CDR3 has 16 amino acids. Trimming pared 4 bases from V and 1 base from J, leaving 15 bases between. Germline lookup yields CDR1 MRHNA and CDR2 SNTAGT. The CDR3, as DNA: TGTGCCAGCAGTGGGACTGGACTACCAGGCACAGATACGCAGTATTTT. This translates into CASSGTGLPGTDTQYF.

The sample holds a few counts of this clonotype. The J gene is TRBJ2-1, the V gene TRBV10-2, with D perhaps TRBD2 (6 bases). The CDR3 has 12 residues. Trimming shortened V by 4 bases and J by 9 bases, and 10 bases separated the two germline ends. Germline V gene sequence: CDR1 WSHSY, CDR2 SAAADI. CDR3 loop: CASSGEASEQFF. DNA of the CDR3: TGCGCCAGCAGTGGGGAGGCCTCTGAGCAGTTCTTC.

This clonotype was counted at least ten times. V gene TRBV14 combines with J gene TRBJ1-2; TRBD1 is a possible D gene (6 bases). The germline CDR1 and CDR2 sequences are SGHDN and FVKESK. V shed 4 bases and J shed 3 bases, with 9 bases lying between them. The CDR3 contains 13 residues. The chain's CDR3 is CASSPQGYYGYTF. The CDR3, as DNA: TGTGCCAGCAGCCCACAGGGATACTATGGCTACACCTTC.

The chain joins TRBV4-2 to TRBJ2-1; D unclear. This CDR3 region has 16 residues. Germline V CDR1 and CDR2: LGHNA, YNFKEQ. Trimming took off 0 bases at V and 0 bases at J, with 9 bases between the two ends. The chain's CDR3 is CASSQERVSSYNEQFF. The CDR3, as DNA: TGTGCCAGCAGCCAAGAAAGGGTCAGCTCCTACAATGAGCAGTTCTTC.

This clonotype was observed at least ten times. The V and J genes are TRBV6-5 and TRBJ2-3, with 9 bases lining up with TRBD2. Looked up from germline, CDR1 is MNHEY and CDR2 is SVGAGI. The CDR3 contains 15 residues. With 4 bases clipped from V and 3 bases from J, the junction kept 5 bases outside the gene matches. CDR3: CASSLLGLATDTQYF. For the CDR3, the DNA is TGTGCCAGCAGTTTACTCGGACTAGCGACAGATACGCAGTATTTT.

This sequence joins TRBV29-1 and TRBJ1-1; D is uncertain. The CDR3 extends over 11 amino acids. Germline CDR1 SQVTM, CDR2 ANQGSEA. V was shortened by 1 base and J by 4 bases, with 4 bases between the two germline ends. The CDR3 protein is CSVEGSTEAFF. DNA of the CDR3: TGCAGCGTTGAAGGGTCCACTGAAGCTTTCTTT.

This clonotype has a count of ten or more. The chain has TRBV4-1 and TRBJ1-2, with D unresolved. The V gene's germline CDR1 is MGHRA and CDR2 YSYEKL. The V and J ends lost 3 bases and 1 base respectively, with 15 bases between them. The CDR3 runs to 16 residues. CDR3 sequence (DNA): TGCGCCAGCAGCCACACTAACACTGCGCTTAACTATGGCTACACCTTC. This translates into CASSHTNTALNYGYTF.

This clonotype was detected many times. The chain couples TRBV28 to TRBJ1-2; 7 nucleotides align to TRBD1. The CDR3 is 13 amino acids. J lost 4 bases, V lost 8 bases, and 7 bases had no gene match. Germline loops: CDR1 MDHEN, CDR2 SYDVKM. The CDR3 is CASGTTGTYGYTF. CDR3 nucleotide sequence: TGTGCCAGCGGAACGACAGGGACCTATGGCTACACCTTC.

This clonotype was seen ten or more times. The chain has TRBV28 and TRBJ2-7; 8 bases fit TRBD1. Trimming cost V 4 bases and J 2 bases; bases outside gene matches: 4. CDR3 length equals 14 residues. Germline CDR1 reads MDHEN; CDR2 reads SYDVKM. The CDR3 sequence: CASSSTGATYEQYF. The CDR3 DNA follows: TGTGCCAGCAGTTCGACAGGGGCCACCTACGAGCAGTACTTC.

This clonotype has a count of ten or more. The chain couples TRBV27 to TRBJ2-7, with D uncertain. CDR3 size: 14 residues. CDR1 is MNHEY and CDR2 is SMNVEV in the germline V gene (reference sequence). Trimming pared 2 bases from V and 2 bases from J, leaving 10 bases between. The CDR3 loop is CASSLRRKPYEQYF. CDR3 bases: TGTGCCAGCAGTTTAAGGAGAAAACCCTACGAGCAGTACTTC.

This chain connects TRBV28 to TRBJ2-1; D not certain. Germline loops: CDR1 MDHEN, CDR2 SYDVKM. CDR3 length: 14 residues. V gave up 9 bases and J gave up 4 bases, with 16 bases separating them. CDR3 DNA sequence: TGTGCCAGGAGCCCCGGGCTCCTGTACAATGAGCAGTTCTTC. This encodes CARSPGLLYNEQFF.

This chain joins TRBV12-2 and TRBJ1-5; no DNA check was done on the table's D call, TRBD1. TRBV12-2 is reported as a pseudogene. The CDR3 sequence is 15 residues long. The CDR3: CASRPRQGINQPQHF. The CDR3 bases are TGTGCAAGTCGCCCCCGACAGGGAATCAATCAGCCCCAGCATTTT.

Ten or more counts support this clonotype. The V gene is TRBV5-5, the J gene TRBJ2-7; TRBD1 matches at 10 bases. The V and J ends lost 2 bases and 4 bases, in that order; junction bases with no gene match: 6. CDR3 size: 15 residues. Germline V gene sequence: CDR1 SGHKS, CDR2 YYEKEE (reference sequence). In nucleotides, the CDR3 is TGTGCCAGCAGCTTTGACAGGGGGCGCGGGTACGAGCAGTACTTC. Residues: CASSFDRGRGYEQYF.

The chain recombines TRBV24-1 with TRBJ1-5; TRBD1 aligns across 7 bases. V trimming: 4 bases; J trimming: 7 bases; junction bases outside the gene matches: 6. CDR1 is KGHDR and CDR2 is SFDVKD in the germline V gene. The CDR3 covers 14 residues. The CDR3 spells CATSENDRVQPQHF. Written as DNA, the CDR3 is TGTGCCACCAGTGAGAACGACAGGGTACAGCCCCAGCATTTT.